This TCR beta chain was sequenced during a study of T cells in Graves' hyperthyroidism and ophthalmopathy. Study at large: Blood from the periphery was taken at initial diagnosis, before any treatment. Study findings and constraints: In blood, most of the thyroid clonotypes expanded above 0.001 were also present.

This clonotype was picked up many times. The antigen is not known. Amplified regions were TCR beta CDR3 sequences from RNA transcripts. With the HTBI primer set, the TCR CDR3 went through a first round of RT-PCR. TCRdb used MiXCR to reprocess the multiplex PCR reads, holding one entry per CDR3 protein. The sample carries about 400,000 distinct CDR3 sequences, about a sixth recorded once. The V gene's germline CDR1 is SGDLS and CDR2 YYNGEE. V gave up 3 bases and J gave up 2 bases, with 16 bases separating them. CDR3 length equals 16 residues. This receptor was taken from a woman younger than 30 with Graves' hyperthyroidism. The chain is built from TRBV9 and TRBJ2-3; D is undetermined. Sequenced: blood. CDR3 sequence: CASSGNVAAFTDTQYF. CDR3 coding DNA: TGTGCCAGCAGCGGAAACGTCGCCGCCTTCACAGATACGCAGTATTTT.